A selection of T cell receptor beta chains follows, all from one sample in a study of monozygotic twins with inflammatory bowel disease. TCRdb reprocessed the 5' RACE reads and stores each CDR3 protein as one record, lacking DNA. The sample totals around 450,000 distinct CDR3 sequences. The sequenced material came from blood. These receptor sequences come from a human donor with ulcerative colitis or Crohn's disease, or a healthy co-twin of an affected twin (not recorded which). Each CDR3 is given with its conserved first and last residue.

V gene	J gene	CDR3 protein
TRBV20-1	TRBJ2-1	CSARAGGLATSSYNEQFF
TRBV5-6	TRBJ1-2	CASSLGGANYGYTF
TRBV7-2	TRBJ2-5	CASSLVAGVGETQYF
TRBV19	TRBJ1-1	CASTRGGVNTEAFF
TRBV7-9	TRBJ2-1	CASSLGLPQLEQFF
TRBV20-1	TRBJ1-6	CSATDSSYNSPLHF
TRBV18	TRBJ2-7	CASSKRGGPDVYLF
TRBV5-6	TRBJ2-1	CASSWDRGMGEQFF
TRBV4-1	TRBJ2-4	CASSQEWRGVAKNIQYF
TRBV7-9	TRBJ2-7	CASSLRAGGSYEQYF
TRBV20-1	TRBJ2-5	CSARGLGKETQYF
TRBV7-3	TRBJ2-1	CASSLTAGVNEQFF
TRBV4-3	TRBJ2-2	CASSVGGTSGRGAGELFF
TRBV7-8	TRBJ2-1	CASSLVAGPSYNEQFF
TRBV10-3	TRBJ2-1	CAISETTSGEAMGYNEQFF
TRBV4-1	TRBJ2-7	CASSHESSGGIRSYEQYF
TRBV20-1	TRBJ2-5	CSARDFVGEETQYF
TRBV4-3	TRBJ2-1	CASSHGTSGVSSYNEQFF
TRBV5-1	TRBJ1-1	CASSIGQGMGAFF
TRBV5-1	TRBJ1-1	CASRSTAGSTEAFF
TRBV6-5	TRBJ2-2	CASSYSRLAGTGELFF
TRBV12-3/TRBV12-4	TRBJ2-1	CASSLDLAAGGNEQFF
TRBV19	TRBJ1-5	CASRNRGTQHF
TRBV3-1	TRBJ2-1	CASSQDGGVYNEQFF
TRBV4-1	TRBJ2-3	CASSEGEFFTDTQYF
TRBV18	TRBJ1-2	CASSPTQQVNYGYTF
TRBV20-1	TRBJ1-1	CSARDKLNTEAFF